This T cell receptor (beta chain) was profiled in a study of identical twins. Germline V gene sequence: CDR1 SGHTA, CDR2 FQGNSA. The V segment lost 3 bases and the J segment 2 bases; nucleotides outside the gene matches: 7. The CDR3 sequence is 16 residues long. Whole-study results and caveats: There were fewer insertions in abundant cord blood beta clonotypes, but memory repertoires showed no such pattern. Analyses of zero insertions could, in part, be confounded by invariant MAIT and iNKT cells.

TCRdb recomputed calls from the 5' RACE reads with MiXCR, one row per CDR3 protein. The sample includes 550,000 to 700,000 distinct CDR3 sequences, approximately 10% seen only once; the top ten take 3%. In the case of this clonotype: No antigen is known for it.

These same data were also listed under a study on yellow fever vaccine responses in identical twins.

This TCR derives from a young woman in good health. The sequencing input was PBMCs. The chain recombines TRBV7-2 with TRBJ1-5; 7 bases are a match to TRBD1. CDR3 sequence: CASSFYSGQGNQPQHF. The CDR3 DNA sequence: TGTGCCAGCAGCTTTTACTCCGGACAGGGCAATCAGCCCCAGCATTTT.